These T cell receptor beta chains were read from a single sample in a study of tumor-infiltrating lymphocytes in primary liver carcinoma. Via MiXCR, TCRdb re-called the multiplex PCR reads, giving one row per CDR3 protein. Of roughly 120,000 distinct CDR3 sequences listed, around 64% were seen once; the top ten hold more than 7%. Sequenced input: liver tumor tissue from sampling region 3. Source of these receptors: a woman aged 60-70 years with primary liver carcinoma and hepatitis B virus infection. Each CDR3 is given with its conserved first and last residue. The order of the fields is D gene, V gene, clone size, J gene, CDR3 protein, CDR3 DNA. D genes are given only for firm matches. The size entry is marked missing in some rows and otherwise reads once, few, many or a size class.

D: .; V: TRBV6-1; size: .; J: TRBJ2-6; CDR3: CASKYDHSGSNVLTF; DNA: TGTGCCAGCAAGTACGACCACTCCGGGTCCAACGTCCTGACTTTC
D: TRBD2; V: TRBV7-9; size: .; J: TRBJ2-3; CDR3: CASSLGGVPRKTDTQYF; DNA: TGTGCCAGCAGCTTGGGGGGGGTCCCGCGTAAGACAGATACGCAGTATTTT
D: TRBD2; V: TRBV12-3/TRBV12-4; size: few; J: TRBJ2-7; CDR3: CASSHAPGLAAYEQYF; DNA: TGTGCCAGCAGCCACGCCCCGGGACTAGCGGCCTACGAGCAGTACTTC
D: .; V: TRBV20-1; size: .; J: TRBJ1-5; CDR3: CSARDGGVLYSNQPLHF; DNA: TGCAGTGCTAGAGATGGAGGAGTACTCTATAGCAATCAGCCCCTGCATTTT
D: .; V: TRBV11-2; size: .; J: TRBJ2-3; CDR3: CASSLHGILADRQYF; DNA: TGTGCCAGCAGCTTACATGGTATACTTGCAGATAGGCAGTATTTT
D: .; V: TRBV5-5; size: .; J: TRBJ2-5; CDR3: CASSLFTEEIQYF; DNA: TGTGCCAGCAGCTTGTTTACTGAGGAGATCCAGTACTTC
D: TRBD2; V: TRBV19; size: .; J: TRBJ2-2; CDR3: CASSRRGLAGPENTGELFF; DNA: TGTGCCAGTAGTAGGCGGGGACTAGCGGGACCAGAGAACACCGGGGAGCTGTTTTTT
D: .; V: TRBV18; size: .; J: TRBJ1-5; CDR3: CASSPPGQPQHF; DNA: TGTGCCAGCTCACCACCGGGTCAGCCCCAGCATTTT
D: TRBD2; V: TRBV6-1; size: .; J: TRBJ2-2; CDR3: CASNDPGLAGGRTGELFF; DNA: TGTGCCAGCAACGATCCAGGACTAGCGGGAGGAAGAACCGGGGAGCTGTTTTTT
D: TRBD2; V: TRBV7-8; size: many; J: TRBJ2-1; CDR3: CASSYGEAGARLEQFF; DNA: TGTGCCAGCAGCTACGGGGAAGCGGGAGCACGGCTTGAGCAGTTCTTC
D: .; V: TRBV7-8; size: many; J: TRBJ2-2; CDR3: CASSPRGRTGELFF; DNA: TGTGCCAGCAGCCCTCGGGGGCGAACCGGGGAGCTGTTTTTT
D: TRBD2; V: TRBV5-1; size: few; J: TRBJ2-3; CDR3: CASSRLADSTDTQYF; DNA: TGCGCCAGCAGTAGACTAGCCGATAGCACAGATACGCAGTATTTT
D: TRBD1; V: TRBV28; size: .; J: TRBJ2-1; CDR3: CASRHRDRGLNEQFF; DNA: TGTGCCTCCAGGCACCGGGACAGGGGGCTGAATGAGCAGTTCTTC
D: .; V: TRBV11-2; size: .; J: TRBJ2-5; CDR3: CASSLAGGGWETQYF; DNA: TGTGCCAGCAGCTTAGCCGGGGGCGGGTGGGAGACCCAGTACTTC
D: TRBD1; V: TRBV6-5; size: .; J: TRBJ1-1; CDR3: CASRRDSPEAIF; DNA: TGTGCCAGCAGACGGGACAGTCCTGAAGCTATCTTT
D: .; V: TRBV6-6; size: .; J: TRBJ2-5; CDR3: CASSYYGGQQEIRYF; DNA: TGTGCCAGCAGTTACTACGGGGGTCAGCAAGAGATCCGGTACTTC
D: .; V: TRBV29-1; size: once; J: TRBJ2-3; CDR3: CSVERSTDTQYF; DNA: TGCAGCGTTGAAAGGAGCACAGACACGCAGTATTTT
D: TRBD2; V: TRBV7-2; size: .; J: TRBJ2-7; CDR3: CASSLDGTSSSYEQYF; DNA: TGTGCCAGCAGCTTAGATGGGACTAGCTCCTCCTACGAGCAGTACTTC
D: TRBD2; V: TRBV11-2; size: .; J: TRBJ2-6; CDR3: CASSPNIPGLAVSGASVLTF; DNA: TGTGCCAGCAGCCCCAACATACCGGGACTAGCGGTCTCTGGGGCCAGCGTCCTGACTTTC
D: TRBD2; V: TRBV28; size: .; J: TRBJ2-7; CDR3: CTGRASGLVGGQYF; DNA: TGTACCGGCAGAGCCTCGGGACTAGTGGGAGGGCAGTACTTC
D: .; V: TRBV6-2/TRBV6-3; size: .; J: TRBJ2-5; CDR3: CASSYRRGGAGETQYF; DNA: TGTGCCAGCAGTTACAGGAGGGGGGGGGCCGGAGAGACCCAGTACTTC
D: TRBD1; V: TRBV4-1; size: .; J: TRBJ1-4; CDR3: CASRQEDRVGEKRFF; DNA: TGCGCCAGCAGACAAGAGGACAGGGTAGGCGAAAAACGGTTTTTT
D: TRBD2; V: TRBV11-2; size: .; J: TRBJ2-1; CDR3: CASMIPGREARGEQFF; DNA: TGTGCCAGCATGATTCCTGGGCGGGAGGCAAGGGGGGAGCAGTTCTTC